The 15 T cell receptor beta chains below were found in one sample sequenced in a study of Ad26.COV2.S vaccination and SARS-CoV-2 variants. Measured with immunoSEQ multiplex PCR; TCRdb has only the in-frame clones, and not every one. The data hold about 680,000 clones, with about 90% observed a single time. As to treatment: 15 to 20 received Ad26.COV2.S at low or high dose, single or two shots; 5 received placebo; per-sample allocation not given. All samples were drawn on day 63, counting from the first vaccine or placebo injection. Material: peripheral blood, obtained in a trial of Ad26.COV2.S vaccine versus placebo. These receptors originate from a person between 18 and 65 years old who received the Ad26.COV2.S COVID-19 vaccine or a placebo.

The chain combines TRBV10-2 with TRBJ1-2, with 9 bases fitting TRBD1. The CDR3 has 16 amino acids. CDR1 WSHSY and CDR2 SAAADI come from the germline V gene. Trimming at V came to 0 bases and at J to 1 base, leaving 3 bases not matched to a gene. CDR3 nucleotides: TGCGCCAGCAGTGAGTCGTCGGACAGGGGTAACTATGGCTACACCTTC. This codes for CASSESSDRGNYGYTF.

This clone has just one count. The V gene is TRBV4-2, the J gene TRBJ2-5; a weak D match, TRBD1 (6 bases). Germline V gene data show CDR1 as LGHNA and CDR2 as YNFKEQ. The CDR3 is 17 residues long. V lost 1 base and J 5 bases, leaving 20 bases between the germline ends. CDR3 DNA sequence: TGTGCCAGCAGCCAAGGGGGGCGCAGGCGACGAGGTGAGACCCAGTACTTC. Protein product: CASSQGGRRRRGETQYF.

The CDR3 spells CASSRGRTYNSPLHF. The CDR3 DNA follows: TGTGCCAGCAGCCGAGGGAGGACCTATAATTCACCCCTCCACTTT. This sequence joins TRBV27 and TRBJ1-6; no reliable D call. This CDR3 has 15 amino acids. CDR1 is MNHEY, CDR2 SMNVEV, per germline (reference sequence). V lost 6 bases and J lost 2, with 11 bases in between.

The V call is TRBV27, the J call TRBJ2-7; perhaps D is TRBD1 or TRBD2 (6 bases each). With 3 bases removed from V and 9 bases from J, the gap between germline ends came to 18 bases. This CDR3 region has 14 residues. The germline V gene has CDR1 MNHEY and CDR2 SMNVEV (reference sequence). The CDR3 bases are TGTGCCAGCAGTTTCCGCGAGGGGGAGGTTGGGCAGTACTTC. It translates to CASSFREGEVGQYF.

The rearrangement joins TRBV12-3 or TRBV12-4 to TRBJ2-7; D might be TRBD1 or TRBD2, each matching 5 bases. The CDR3 sequence is 13 residues long. V was trimmed by 3 bases and J by 2 bases, leaving 8 bases between them. The CDR3 bases are TGTGCCAGCAGTTTTATGGGACCCTACGAGCAGTACTTC. It translates to CASSFMGPYEQYF.

The chain uses TRBV5-1 and TRBJ1-6; D call uncertain. Germline V gives CDR1 SGHRS, CDR2 YFSETQ. The ends were cut back, 8 bases at V and 5 bases at J, with 11 bases in the middle. There are 13 residues in the CDR3. CDR3 sequence reads: CASRASNNSPLHF. In DNA form, the CDR3 reads TGCGCCAGTAGAGCCTCTAATAATTCACCCCTCCACTTT.

The chain recombines TRBV27 with TRBJ1-1, with D hard to call. The CDR3 runs to 15 residues. The ends were cut back, 0 bases at V and 0 bases at J, with 8 bases in the middle. CDR1 is MNHEY, CDR2 SMNVEV, per germline (reference sequence). CDR3 DNA sequence: TGTGCCAGCAGTTTATCAGCAGTTATGAACACTGAAGCTTTCTTT. This translates into CASSLSAVMNTEAFF.

This sequence joins TRBV19 and TRBJ1-6, with a weak D call TRBD1 (6 bases). Germline CDR1 LNHDA, CDR2 SQIVND (reference sequence). V was clipped by 4 bases and J by 7 bases, with 14 bases between them. The CDR3 runs to 15 residues. This CDR3 reads CASSKAGQRNSPLHF. As DNA, the CDR3 is TGTGCCAGTAGTAAGGCAGGACAGCGAAATTCACCCCTCCACTTT.

The chain is built from TRBV11-2 and TRBJ2-7; D is undetermined. The V end lost 0 bases, the J end lost 1 base, and 7 bases lay between the germline ends. Germline assignment: CDR1 SGHAT and CDR2 FQNNGV. The CDR3 extends over 14 amino acids. CDR3 in amino acids: CASSLDLQSYEQYF. The CDR3 DNA follows: TGTGCCAGCAGCTTAGATCTCCAGTCCTACGAGCAGTACTTC.

The chain employs TRBV4-1 and TRBJ1-5; no reliable D call. The CDR3 runs 17 residues. Germline V gene data show CDR1 as MGHRA and CDR2 as YSYEKL. V lost 4 bases and J 0 bases, leaving 16 bases between the germline ends. As DNA, the CDR3 is TGCGCCAGCAGCCTCCACTGGTTTCCCGGTAGCAATCAGCCCCAGCATTTT. It yields the protein CASSLHWFPGSNQPQHF.

The genes are TRBV7-2 and TRBJ2-7, with D tentatively TRBD2 (7 bases). The CDR3 is 15 amino acids. From germline, CDR1 is SGHTA and CDR2 FQGNSA. Trimming pared 6 bases from V and 3 bases from J, leaving 18 bases between. The CDR3 spells CASRPPGGSYYEQYF. The CDR3 DNA sequence: TGTGCCAGCAGACCCCCGGGGGGCTCTTACTACGAGCAGTACTTC.

The chain employs TRBV5-6 and TRBJ2-7; D may match TRBD1 or TRBD2 (5 bases each). Trimming removed 3 bases at V and 12 bases at J, with 22 bases between. CDR1 and CDR2 (germline): SGHDT, YYEEEE. CDR3 length: 14 residues. The CDR3 coding sequence is TGTGCCAGCAGCTCCCTTTTACAGGACTCACCAGCGTACTTC. Protein sequence: CASSSLLQDSPAYF.

J is TRBJ2-3 and V is TRBV7-2, with a tentative D call TRBD1 (6 bases). Germline CDR1 SGHTA, CDR2 FQGNSA. Trimming took 5 bases from V and 3 from J, leaving 12 bases between them. CDR3 length equals 14 residues. The CDR3 protein is CASSPRQATDTQYF. CDR3 nucleotides: TGTGCCAGCAGCCCCCGACAGGCAACAGATACGCAGTATTTT.

As concerns this clone: Germline is not matched at one junction end, which may reflect a read error. The rearrangement uses TRBV7-7 and TRBJ2-1, with 16 bases fitting TRBD2. Germline V gives CDR1 SSHAT, CDR2 FNYEAQ (reference sequence). The CDR3 contains 20 residues. The CDR3 DNA is TGTGCTAGCAGCTACGGCCCGGGACTAGCGGGAGGGGGCTCCTACAATGAGCAGTTCTTC. This gives the protein CASSYGPGLAGGGSYNEQFF.

This clone was recorded many times. The J gene is TRBJ2-1, the V gene TRBV6-5; D is ambiguous. V was shortened by 6 bases and J by 1 base, with 7 bases between the two germline ends. This CDR3 contains 13 residues. The germline CDR1 and CDR2 sequences are MNHEY and SVGAGI. The CDR3 sequence is CASRLGSYNEQFF. The CDR3 DNA sequence: TGTGCCAGCAGATTGGGGTCCTACAATGAGCAGTTCTTC.